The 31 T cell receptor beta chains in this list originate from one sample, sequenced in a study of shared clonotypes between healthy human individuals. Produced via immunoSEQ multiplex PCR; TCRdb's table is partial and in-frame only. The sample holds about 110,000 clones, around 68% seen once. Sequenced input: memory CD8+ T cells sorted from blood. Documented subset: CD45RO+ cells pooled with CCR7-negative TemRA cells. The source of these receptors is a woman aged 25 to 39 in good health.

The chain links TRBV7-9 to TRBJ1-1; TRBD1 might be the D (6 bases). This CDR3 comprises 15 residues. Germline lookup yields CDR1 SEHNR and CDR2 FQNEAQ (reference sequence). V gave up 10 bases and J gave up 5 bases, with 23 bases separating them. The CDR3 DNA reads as TGTGCCAACTCCCCCTGGGGGGGCGAATATACTGAAGCTTTCTTT. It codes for CANSPWGGEYTEAFF.

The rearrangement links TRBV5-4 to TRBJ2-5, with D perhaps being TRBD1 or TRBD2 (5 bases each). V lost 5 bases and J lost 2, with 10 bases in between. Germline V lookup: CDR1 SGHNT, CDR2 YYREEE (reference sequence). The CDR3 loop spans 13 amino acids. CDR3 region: CASRQEVQETQYF. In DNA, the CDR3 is TGTGCCAGCAGACAGGAGGTTCAAGAGACCCAGTACTTC.

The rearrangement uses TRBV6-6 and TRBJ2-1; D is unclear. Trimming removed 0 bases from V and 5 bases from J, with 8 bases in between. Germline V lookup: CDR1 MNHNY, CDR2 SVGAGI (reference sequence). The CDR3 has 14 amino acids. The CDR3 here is CASSYSRTHNEQFF. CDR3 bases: TGTGCCAGCAGTTACTCGAGAACCCACAATGAGCAGTTCTTC.

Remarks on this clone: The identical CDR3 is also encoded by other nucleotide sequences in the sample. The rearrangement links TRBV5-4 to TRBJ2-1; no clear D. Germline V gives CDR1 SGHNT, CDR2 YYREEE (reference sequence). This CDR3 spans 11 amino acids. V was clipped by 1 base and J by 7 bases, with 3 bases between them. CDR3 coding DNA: TGTGCCAGCAGCTTGCTTAATGAGCAGTTCTTC. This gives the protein CASSLLNEQFF.

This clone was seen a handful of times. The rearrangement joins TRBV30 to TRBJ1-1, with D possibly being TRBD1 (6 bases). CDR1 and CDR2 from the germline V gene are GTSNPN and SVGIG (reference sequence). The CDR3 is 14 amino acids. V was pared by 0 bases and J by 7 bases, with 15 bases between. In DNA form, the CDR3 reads TGTGCCTGGAGTGTAATCAGGGGTAATGTTGAAGCTTTCTTT. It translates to CAWSVIRGNVEAFF.

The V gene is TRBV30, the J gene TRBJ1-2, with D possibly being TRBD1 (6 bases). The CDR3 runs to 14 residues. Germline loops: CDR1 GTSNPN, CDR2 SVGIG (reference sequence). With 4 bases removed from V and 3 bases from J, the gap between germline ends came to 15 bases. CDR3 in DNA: TGTGCCTGGAACCGACAGGAGGAACACTATGGCTACACCTTC. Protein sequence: CAWNRQEEHYGYTF.

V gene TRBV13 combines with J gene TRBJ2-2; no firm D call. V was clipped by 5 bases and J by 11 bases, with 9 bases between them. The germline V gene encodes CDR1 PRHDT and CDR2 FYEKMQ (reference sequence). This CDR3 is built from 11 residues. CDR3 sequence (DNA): TGTGCCAGCAGCCTGTCCCGAGAGCTGTTTTTT. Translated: CASSLSRELFF.

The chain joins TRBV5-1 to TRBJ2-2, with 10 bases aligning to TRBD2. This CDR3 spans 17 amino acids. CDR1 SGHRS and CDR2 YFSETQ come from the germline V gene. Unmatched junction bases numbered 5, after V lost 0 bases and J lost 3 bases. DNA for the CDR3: TGCGCCAGCAGCTTGGTGGGACTAGCGCCTTACACCGGGGAGCTGTTTTTT. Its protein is CASSLVGLAPYTGELFF.

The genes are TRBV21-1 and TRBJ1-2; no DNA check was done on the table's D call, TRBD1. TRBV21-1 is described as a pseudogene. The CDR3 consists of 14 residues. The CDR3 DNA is TGTGCCAGCACCCGACAGGGATGTAACTATGGCTACACCTTC. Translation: CASTRQGCNYGYTF.

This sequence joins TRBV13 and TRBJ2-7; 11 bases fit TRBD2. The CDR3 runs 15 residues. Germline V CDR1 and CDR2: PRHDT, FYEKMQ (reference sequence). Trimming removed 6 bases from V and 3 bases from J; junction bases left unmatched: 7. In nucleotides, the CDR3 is TGTGCCAGCAGTCCCACCGGGACTAGCGGCTACGAGCAGTACTTC. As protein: CASSPTGTSGYEQYF.

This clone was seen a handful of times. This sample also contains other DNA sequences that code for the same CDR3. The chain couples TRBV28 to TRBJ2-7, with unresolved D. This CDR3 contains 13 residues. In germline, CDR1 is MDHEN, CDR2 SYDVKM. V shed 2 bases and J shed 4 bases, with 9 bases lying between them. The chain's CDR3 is CASSLRPGYEQYF. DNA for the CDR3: TGTGCCAGCAGTTTACGCCCCGGGTACGAGCAGTACTTC.

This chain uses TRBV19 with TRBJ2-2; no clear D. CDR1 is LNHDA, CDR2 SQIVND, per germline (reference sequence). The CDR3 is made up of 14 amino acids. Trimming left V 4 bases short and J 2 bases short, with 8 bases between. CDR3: CASSKASNTGELFF. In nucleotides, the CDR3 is TGTGCCAGTAGTAAAGCGTCTAACACCGGGGAGCTGTTTTTT.

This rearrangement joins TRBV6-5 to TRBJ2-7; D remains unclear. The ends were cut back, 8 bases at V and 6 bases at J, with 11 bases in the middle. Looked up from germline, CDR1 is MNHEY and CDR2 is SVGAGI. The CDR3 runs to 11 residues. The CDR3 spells CASGPEREQYF. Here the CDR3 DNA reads TGTGCCAGCGGCCCGGAGCGCGAGCAGTACTTC.

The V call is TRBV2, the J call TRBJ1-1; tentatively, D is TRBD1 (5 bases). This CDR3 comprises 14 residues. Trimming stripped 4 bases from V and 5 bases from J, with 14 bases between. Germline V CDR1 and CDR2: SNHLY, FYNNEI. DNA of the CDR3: TGTGCCAGCAGTGTGGGGGGTGGGAGAACTGAAGCTTTCTTT. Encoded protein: CASSVGGGRTEAFF. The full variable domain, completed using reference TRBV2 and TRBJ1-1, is EPEVTQTPSHQVTQMGQEVILRCVPISNHLYFYWYRQILGQKVEFLVSFYNNEISEKSEIFDDQFSVERPDGSNFTLKIRSTKLEDSAMYFCASSVGGGRTEAFFGQGTRLTVV.

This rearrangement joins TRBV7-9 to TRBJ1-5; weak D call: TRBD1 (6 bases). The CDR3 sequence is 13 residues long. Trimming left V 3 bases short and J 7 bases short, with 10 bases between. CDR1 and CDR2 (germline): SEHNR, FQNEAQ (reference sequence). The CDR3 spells CASSLGGPQPQHF. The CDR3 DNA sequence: TGTGCCAGCAGCTTGGGGGGGCCCCAGCCCCAGCATTTT.

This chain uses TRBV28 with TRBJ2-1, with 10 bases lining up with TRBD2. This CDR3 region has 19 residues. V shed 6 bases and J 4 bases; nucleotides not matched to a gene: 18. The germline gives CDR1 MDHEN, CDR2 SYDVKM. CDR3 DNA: TGTGCCAGCAGACTACAGTGCCGGACAACGACTAGCGGGTACAATGAGCAGTTCTTC. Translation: CASRLQCRTTTSGYNEQFF.

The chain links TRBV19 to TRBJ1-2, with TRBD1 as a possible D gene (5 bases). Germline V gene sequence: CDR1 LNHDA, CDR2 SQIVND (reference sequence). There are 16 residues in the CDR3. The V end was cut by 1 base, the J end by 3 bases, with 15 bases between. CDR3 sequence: CASSIGPAGFDYGYTF. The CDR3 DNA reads TGTGCCAGTAGTATAGGCCCCGCAGGGTTCGACTATGGCTACACCTTC.

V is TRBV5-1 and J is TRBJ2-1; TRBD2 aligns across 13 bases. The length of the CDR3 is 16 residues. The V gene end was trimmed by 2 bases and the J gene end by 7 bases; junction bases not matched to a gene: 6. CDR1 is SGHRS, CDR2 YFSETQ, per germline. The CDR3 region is CASSFLGTSGTNEQFF. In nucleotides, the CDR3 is TGCGCCAGCAGCTTCTTAGGGACTAGCGGGACGAATGAGCAGTTCTTC.

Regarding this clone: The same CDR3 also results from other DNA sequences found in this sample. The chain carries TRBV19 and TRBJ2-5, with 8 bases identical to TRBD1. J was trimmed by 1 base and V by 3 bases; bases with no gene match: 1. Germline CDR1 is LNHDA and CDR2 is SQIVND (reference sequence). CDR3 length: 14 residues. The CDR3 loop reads CASSITGGQETQYF. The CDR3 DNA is TGTGCCAGTAGTATCACAGGGGGCCAAGAGACCCAGTACTTC.

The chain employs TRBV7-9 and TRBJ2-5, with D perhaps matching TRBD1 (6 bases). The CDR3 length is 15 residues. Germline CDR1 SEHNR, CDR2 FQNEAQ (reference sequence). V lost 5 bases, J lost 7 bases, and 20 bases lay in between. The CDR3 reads CASSGPGHRPRTQYF. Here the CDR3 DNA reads TGTGCCAGCAGCGGCCCGGGACACCGGCCTAGGACCCAGTACTTC.

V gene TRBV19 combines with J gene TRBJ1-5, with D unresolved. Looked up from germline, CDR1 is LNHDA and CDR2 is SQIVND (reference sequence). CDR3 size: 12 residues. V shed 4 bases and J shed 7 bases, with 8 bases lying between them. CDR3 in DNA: TGTGCCAGTAGTAGCGCAGTGCAGCCCCAGCATTTT. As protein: CASSSAVQPQHF.

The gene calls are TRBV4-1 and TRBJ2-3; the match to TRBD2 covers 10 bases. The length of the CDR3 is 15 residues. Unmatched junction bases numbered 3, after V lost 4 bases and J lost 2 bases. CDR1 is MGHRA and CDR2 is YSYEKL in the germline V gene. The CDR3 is CASSRTSGDTDTQYF. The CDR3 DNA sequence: TGCGCCAGCAGCCGGACTAGCGGAGACACAGATACGCAGTATTTT.

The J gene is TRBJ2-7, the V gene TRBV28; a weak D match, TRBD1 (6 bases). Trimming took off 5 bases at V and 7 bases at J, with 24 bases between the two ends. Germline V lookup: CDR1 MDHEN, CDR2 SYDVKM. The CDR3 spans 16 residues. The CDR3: CASSPNTPDSSREQYF. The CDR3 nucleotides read TGTGCCAGCAGTCCCAATACCCCGGACAGTTCAAGGGAGCAGTACTTC.

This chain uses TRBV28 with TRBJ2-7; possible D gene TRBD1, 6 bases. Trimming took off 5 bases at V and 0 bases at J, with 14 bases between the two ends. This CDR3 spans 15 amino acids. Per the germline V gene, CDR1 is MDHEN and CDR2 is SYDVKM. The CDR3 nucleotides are TGTGCCAGCAGTCCGCAGGGGTATACCTCCTACGAGCAGTACTTC. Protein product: CASSPQGYTSYEQYF.

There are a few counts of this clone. CDR3 in amino acids: CASSRRQGPSNEQFF. The CDR3 DNA follows: TGTGCCAGCAGCAGGCGACAGGGGCCGTCCAATGAGCAGTTCTTC. V and J are TRBV7-8 and TRBJ2-1; 8 bases agree with TRBD1. The J segment lost 6 bases and the V segment lost 5 bases, leaving 9 bases of the junction unmatched. CDR3 length: 15 amino acids. Per germline, CDR1 SGHVS and CDR2 FQNEAQ.

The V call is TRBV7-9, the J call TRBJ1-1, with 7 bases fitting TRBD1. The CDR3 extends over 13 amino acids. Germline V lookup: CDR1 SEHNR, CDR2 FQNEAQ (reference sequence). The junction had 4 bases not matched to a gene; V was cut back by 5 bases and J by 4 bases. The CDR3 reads CASSNTGATEAFF. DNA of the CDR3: TGTGCCAGCAGCAATACAGGGGCCACTGAAGCTTTCTTT.

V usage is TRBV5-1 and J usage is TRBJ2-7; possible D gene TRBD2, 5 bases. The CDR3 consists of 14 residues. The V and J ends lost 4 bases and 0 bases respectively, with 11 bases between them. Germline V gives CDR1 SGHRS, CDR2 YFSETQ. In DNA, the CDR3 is TGCGCCAGCAGCCTACACGGAGGCTCCTACGAGCAGTACTTC. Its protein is CASSLHGGSYEQYF.

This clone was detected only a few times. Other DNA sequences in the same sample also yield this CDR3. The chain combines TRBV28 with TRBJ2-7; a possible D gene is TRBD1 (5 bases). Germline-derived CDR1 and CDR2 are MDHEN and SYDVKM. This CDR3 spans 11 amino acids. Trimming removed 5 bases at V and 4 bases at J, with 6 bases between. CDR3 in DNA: TGTGCCAGCAGTCACAGGTACGAGCAGTACTTC. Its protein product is CASSHRYEQYF.

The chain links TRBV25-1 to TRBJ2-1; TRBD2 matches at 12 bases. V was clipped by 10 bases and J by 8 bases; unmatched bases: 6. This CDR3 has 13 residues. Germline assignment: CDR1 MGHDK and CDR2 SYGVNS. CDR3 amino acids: CATSGRVDDEQFF. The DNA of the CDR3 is TGTGCCACTAGCGGGAGGGTTGATGATGAGCAGTTCTTC. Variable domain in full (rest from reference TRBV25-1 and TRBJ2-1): EADIYQTPRYLVIGTGKKITLECSQTMGHDKMYWYQQDPGMELHLIHYSYGVNSTEKGDLSSESTVSRIRTEHFPLTLESARPSHTSQYLCATSGRVDDEQFFGPGTRLTVL.

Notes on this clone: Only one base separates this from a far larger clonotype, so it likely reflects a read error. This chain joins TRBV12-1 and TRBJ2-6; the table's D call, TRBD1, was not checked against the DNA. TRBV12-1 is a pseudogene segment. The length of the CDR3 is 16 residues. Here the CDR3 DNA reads TGTGCCAGCAGCCCGCGGACAGGCTCCGGGGCCAACGTCCTGACTTTC. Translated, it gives CASSPRTGSGANVLTF.

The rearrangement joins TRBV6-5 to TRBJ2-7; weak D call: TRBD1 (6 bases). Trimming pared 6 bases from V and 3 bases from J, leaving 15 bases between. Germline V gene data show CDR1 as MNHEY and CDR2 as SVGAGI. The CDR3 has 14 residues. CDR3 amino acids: CASSLGLQGYEQYF. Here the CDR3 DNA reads TGTGCCAGCAGCCTAGGTCTACAGGGCTACGAGCAGTACTTC.